These T cell receptor beta chains were read from a single sample in a study of siplizumab effects on memory and regulatory T cells. Libraries were prepared by immunoSEQ multiplex PCR; TCRdb keeps only in-frame clonotypes and omits some of them. The table shows 110,000 or so clones, with roughly 95% occurring only once. Sample: non-Treg CD4+ T cells sorted from blood. All receptors come from a human donor in good health. Both conserved end residues are part of each CDR3. The D gene is left open where the match is weak. Only some rows state a clone size, as once, few, many or a class for expanded clones.

TRBD2	NA	TRBV11-2	TRBJ2-5	TGTGCCAGCAGCGCTGGACTAGCGGATAAACAAGAGACCCAGTACTTC	CASSAGLADKQETQYF
TRBD1	NA	TRBV6-1	TRBJ1-5	TGTGCCAGCACCGAGATCGGGACAGGAAGTCAGCCCCAGCATTTT	CASTEIGTGSQPQHF
NA	NA	TRBV5-1	TRBJ1-1	TGCGCCAGCAGCTTGTCTGCAGGGCTGAACACTGAAGCTTTCTTT	CASSLSAGLNTEAFF
NA	once	TRBV6-5	TRBJ1-2	TGTGCCAGCAGTGGGGGGACTGTGGGCTACACCTTC	CASSGGTVGYTF
TRBD1	NA	TRBV6-5	TRBJ2-2	TGTGCCAGCAAAGACAGGGCGGGCACCGGGGAGCTGTTTTTT	CASKDRAGTGELFF
NA	NA	TRBV28	TRBJ1-5	TGTGCCAGCGTCGTCCGGGGTCAGCCCCAGCATTTT	CASVVRGQPQHF
NA	NA	TRBV5-6	TRBJ2-1	TGTGCCAGCAGCTTGGCCCTAGGTGAGCAGTTCTTC	CASSLALGEQFF
TRBD1	NA	TRBV7-6	TRBJ1-1	TGTGCCAGCAGCCAGACAGGGGACAAGAACACTGAAGCTTTCTTT	CASSQTGDKNTEAFF
NA	once	TRBV11-2	TRBJ1-1	TGTGCCAGCAGCTATTCTCTTTGGGGGCGTCTCACTGAAGCTTTCTTT	CASSYSLWGRLTEAFF
TRBD1	NA	TRBV10-3	TRBJ1-4	TGTGCCATCAGTTGGGACAGGGAGGTACTGTTTTTT	CAISWDREVLFF
TRBD1	NA	TRBV10-3	TRBJ1-4	TGTGCCTCCCGGGACAGGAATGAAAAACTGTTTTTT	CASRDRNEKLFF
TRBD1	NA	TRBV4-1	TRBJ1-4	TGCGCCAGCAGTATAACAGGGGCTAATGAAAAACTGTTTTTT	CASSITGANEKLFF
NA	NA	TRBV6-1	TRBJ1-6	TGTACCAGCAGTGAGGGAGGGGGAGGATCACCCCTCCACTTT	CTSSEGGGGSPLHF
TRBD1	NA	TRBV18	TRBJ2-1	TGTGCCAGCTCACCAGGGGGGCAGGGGGCCAACAATGAGCAGTTCTTC	CASSPGGQGANNEQFF
NA	NA	TRBV7-3	TRBJ2-5	TGTGCCAGCAGCTCCCGGACGGAAGAGACCCAGTACTTC	CASSSRTEETQYF
TRBD2	NA	TRBV4-1	TRBJ2-3	TGCGCCAGCAGCCAAGTTGGAGGGAGGGGCACAGATACGCAGTATTTT	CASSQVGGRGTDTQYF
TRBD1	NA	TRBV6-5	TRBJ2-3	TGTGCCAGCAGCCTCCACAGGGGTACAGATACGCAGTATTTT	CASSLHRGTDTQYF
TRBD2	NA	TRBV4-2	TRBJ2-7	TGTGCCAGCAGCCAAGATCTCACTAGCGGGGTTAACGAGCAGTACTTC	CASSQDLTSGVNEQYF
NA	NA	TRBV7-2	TRBJ2-7	TGTGCCAGCAGCTTAGTTGGAACAGAGTCCTACGAGCAGTACTTC	CASSLVGTESYEQYF
NA	NA	TRBV5-1	TRBJ2-1	TGCGCCAGCAGCTTGGGCCTCACCAACGGCGACAATGAGCAGTTCTTC	CASSLGLTNGDNEQFF
NA	once	TRBV19	TRBJ1-5	TGTGCCAGTAGTATCGGCTCCGGGGGGAGGAGTCAGCCCCAGCATTTT	CASSIGSGGRSQPQHF
TRBD1	NA	TRBV6-6	TRBJ1-6	TGTGCCAGCAGTGGTCCGACAGGGGGACAGTCACCCCTCCACTTT	CASSGPTGGQSPLHF
TRBD2	NA	TRBV28	TRBJ2-1	TGTGCCAGCAGTTTAGGTAGCGGGTACAATGAGCAGTTCTTC	CASSLGSGYNEQFF
TRBD1	NA	TRBV2	TRBJ1-5	TGTGCCAGCAAGGGGACAGGTTATCAGCCCCAGCATTTT	CASKGTGYQPQHF
TRBD2	NA	TRBV5-1	TRBJ2-3	TGCGCCAGCAGCTTGGGGCTAGCGGGGGGGCCAGATACGCAGTATTTT	CASSLGLAGGPDTQYF
NA	NA	TRBV30	TRBJ1-5	TGTGCCTGGAGAGGGAATCAGCCCCAGCATTTT	CAWRGNQPQHF
NA	few	TRBV7-2	TRBJ2-1	TGTGCCAGCAGCTTGGGGGGAACGTACAATGAGCAGTTCTTC	CASSLGGTYNEQFF
NA	NA	TRBV19	TRBJ1-2	TGTGCCAGCACAACAGGACTTGTAGGCTACACCTTC	CASTTGLVGYTF
NA	NA	TRBV7-2	TRBJ2-3	TGTGCCAGCAGCTTGGACGGACCCACAGATACGCAGTATTTT	CASSLDGPTDTQYF
TRBD1	NA	TRBV25-1	TRBJ2-5	TGTGCCAGCAGTCTGGACAGGGACGAGACCCAGTACTTC	CASSLDRDETQYF
TRBD2	NA	TRBV9	TRBJ2-7	TGTGCCAGCAGCGAGGGACTAGCGGGGGCCTACGAGCAGTACTTC	CASSEGLAGAYEQYF
NA	NA	TRBV9	TRBJ2-2	TGTGCCAGCAGCCCCGCCAGGGCTGCCGGGGAGCTGTTTTTT	CASSPARAAGELFF
TRBD2	NA	TRBV4-1	TRBJ2-3	TGCGCCAGCAGCCAAGATCCGGGGGTAGCGGGGAGGTCAGATACGCAGTATTTT	CASSQDPGVAGRSDTQYF
TRBD1	NA	TRBV6-6	TRBJ1-4	TGTGCCAGCAGTTACGGAGGGACAGGGGAGGATGAAAAACTGTTTTTT	CASSYGGTGEDEKLFF
TRBD2	NA	TRBV5-5	TRBJ2-7	TGTGCCAGCAGCTTGAAGGCTAGCGGGGGCGAGCAGTACTTC	CASSLKASGGEQYF
NA	NA	TRBV27	TRBJ1-2	TGTGCCAGCAAGGAGACAGACCGTCCTAACTATGGCTACACCTTC	CASKETDRPNYGYTF
NA	NA	TRBV5-4	TRBJ2-3	TGTGCCAGCAGCTTGGGGGGAGCTAGCACAGATACGCAGTATTTT	CASSLGGASTDTQYF
TRBD1	NA	TRBV18	TRBJ2-1	TGTGCCAGCTCAGAGGGACAGGGAGATGAGCAGTTCTTC	CASSEGQGDEQFF
NA	NA	TRBV25-1	TRBJ1-1	TGTGCCAGCAGTGAGGGTAAGGGCCCGAAGGGCACTGAAGCTTTCTTT	CASSEGKGPKGTEAFF
TRBD2	NA	TRBV10-3	TRBJ2-7	TGTGCCATCAGTGGCAGACTAGCTGCCTACGAGCAGTACTTC	CAISGRLAAYEQYF
TRBD1	once	TRBV10-3	TRBJ1-5	TGTGCCATCACTGCATCCGGGACAGCCGCTTCCCTCCCCAGCAATCAGCCCCAGCATTTT	CAITASGTAASLPSNQPQHF
TRBD1	NA	TRBV6-5	TRBJ1-5	TGTGCCAGCAGAGCTCAGGGGGGCAATCAGCCCCAGCATTTT	CASRAQGGNQPQHF
NA	once	TRBV18	TRBJ2-7	TGTGCCAGCTCACCAACCGACGGAAACGAGCAGTACTTC	CASSPTDGNEQYF
NA	NA	TRBV18	TRBJ1-5	TGTGCCAGCTCACGCCAGGACAGTAGCAATCAGCCCCAGCATTTT	CASSRQDSSNQPQHF
NA	NA	TRBV7-9	TRBJ2-7	TGTGCCAGCAGCTTAGCGGCTACAGTCGGCGAGCAGTACTTC	CASSLAATVGEQYF
NA	NA	TRBV19	TRBJ1-1	TGTGCCAGTAGTATAGTACCAACCATAGGGATGAACACTGAAGCTTTCTTT	CASSIVPTIGMNTEAFF
NA	NA	TRBV18	TRBJ2-7	TGTGCCAGCTCACCAGTTGGTACGGCCTACGAGCAGTACTTC	CASSPVGTAYEQYF